The clone carrying this T cell receptor (beta chain) was found once. The source of the sample is a study of shared clonotypes between healthy human individuals. Measured with immunoSEQ multiplex PCR; TCRdb has only the in-frame clones, and not every one. Seen here are about 2,100,000 clones, about 93% observed once, and the top ten hold around 1.7%. Positively selected for CCR7, the CD45RO-negative cells used as naive CD8 cells excluded terminally differentiated effector memory CD45RA+ cells. The sequenced sample consisted of naive CD8+ T cells from PBMCs. This sequence was found in a man aged 18 to 30 in good health. Some clones in this sample may be carry-over from other donors' samples.

The CDR3 spells CASSPVNTGELFF. Here the CDR3 DNA reads TGTGCCAGCAGCCCAGTTAACACCGGGGAGCTGTTTTTT. The rearrangement uses TRBV7-2 and TRBJ2-2; unclear D gene. The CDR3 is 13 amino acids. V gave up 5 bases and J gave up 2 bases, with 6 bases separating them. Per germline, CDR1 SGHTA and CDR2 FQGNSA.